A selection of T cell receptor beta chains follows, all from one sample in a study of T-cell memory formation after mild COVID-19. TCRdb called the 5' RACE reads again in MiXCR, with one record for every CDR3 protein. The data contain approximately 150,000 distinct CDR3 sequences, more than 14% of them singletons. The specimen sequenced was PBMCs or a T cell subset sorted from them (not recorded which). Receptors originate from an adult woman who had mild COVID-19 (a few samples of this study predate the infection). Cell type and time point are not known. Both conserved end residues are part of each CDR3. D genes are given only for firm matches. Size tells how often a clone was seen (once, few, many) or the class of an expanded clone, and some rows leave it out.

d_call j_call v_call clone_size cdr3_aa cdr3_nt
- TRBJ2-5 TRBV5-6 many CASSLQGQETQYF TGTGCCAGCAGCTTGCAGGGCCAAGAGACCCAGTACTTC
TRBD1 TRBJ1-2 TRBV7-9 few CASSPRDSNGYTF TGTGCCAGCAGCCCCCGGGACAGTAATGGCTACACCTTC
TRBD2 TRBJ2-2 TRBV15 few CATAGRAGSGGELFF TGTGCCACCGCCGGGAGGGCCGGTTCGGGCGGGGAGCTGTTTTTT
TRBD2 TRBJ2-2 TRBV5-1 - CASSFWTSGRNSGELFF TGCGCCAGCAGCTTCTGGACTAGCGGGAGAAATTCCGGGGAGCTGTTTTTT
- TRBJ1-5 TRBV7-2 - CASSIDGLTCQPQHF TGTGCCAGCAGCATCGACGGACTAACGTGTCAGCCCCAGCATTTT
- TRBJ2-7 TRBV10-3 - CAISDQSLEQYF TGTGCCATCAGTGACCAAAGCCTGGAGCAGTACTTC
TRBD1 TRBJ1-2 TRBV7-2 few CASSHDWTGGYNYGYTF TGTGCCAGCAGCCACGATTGGACAGGGGGCTATAACTATGGCTACACCTTC
TRBD1 TRBJ2-1 TRBV5-4 few CASSVGAGGLGNEQFF TGTGCCAGCAGCGTGGGGGCAGGGGGCTTGGGTAATGAGCAGTTCTTC
TRBD2 TRBJ2-3 TRBV12-3/TRBV12-4 - CASSSPGLASDTQYF TGTGCCAGCAGTTCCCCGGGACTAGCTTCAGATACGCAGTATTTT
- TRBJ1-2 TRBV25-1 few CASSEWGARTPNYGYTF TGTGCCAGCAGTGAGTGGGGGGCCAGGACCCCTAACTATGGCTACACCTTC
- TRBJ2-3 TRBV10-2 - CASNSGDTQYF TGCGCCAGCAATTCGGGTGATACGCAGTATTTT
- TRBJ2-3 TRBV7-8 few CASSLDQGPDTQYF TGTGCCAGCAGCTTAGACCAGGGCCCAGATACGCAGTATTTT
TRBD2 TRBJ2-1 TRBV4-1 - CASSQEPGGNEQFF TGCGCCAGCAGCCAAGAACCGGGGGGCAATGAGCAGTTCTTC
TRBD2 TRBJ2-1 TRBV4-1 - CASSHLTSSNREQFF TGCGCCAGCAGCCACTTGACTAGCTCCAATCGGGAGCAGTTCTTC
- TRBJ2-7 TRBV4-2 few CASSQDRDPFYEQYF TGTGCCAGCAGCCAAGACAGGGATCCCTTTTACGAGCAGTACTTC
- TRBJ2-1 TRBV2 once CASFGRSYNEQFF TGTGCCAGCTTCGGTAGGTCTTACAATGAGCAGTTCTTC
TRBD2 TRBJ2-1 TRBV10-3 few CAISGSSGISYNEQFF TGTGCCATCAGTGGCTCTAGCGGGATCTCCTACAATGAGCAGTTCTTC
- TRBJ2-1 TRBV21-1 few CASSKVSNEQFF TGTGCCAGCAGCAAAGTCTCCAATGAGCAGTTCTTC
- TRBJ2-1 TRBV18 - CASSPIKGEQFF TGTGCCAGCTCACCTATAAAGGGTGAGCAGTTCTTC
- TRBJ2-2 TRBV7-8 few CASSLIQSAGELFF TGTGCCAGCAGCTTAATTCAATCAGCCGGGGAGCTGTTTTTT
- TRBJ2-1 TRBV9 - CASSPRQLPYNEQFF TGTGCCAGCAGCCCCCGACAGTTGCCCTACAATGAGCAGTTCTTC
- TRBJ2-1 TRBV29-1 many CSAETDYPYNEQFF TGCAGCGCCGAAACGGACTACCCATACAATGAGCAGTTCTTC
TRBD1 TRBJ1-2 TRBV3-1 - CASRPTRQGRSGYTF TGTGCCAGCAGACCCACAAGACAGGGAAGGAGTGGCTACACCTTC
- TRBJ2-3 TRBV7-3 - CASRPPGTDTQYF TGTGCCAGCAGACCCCCAGGGACAGATACGCAGTATTTT
- TRBJ2-7 TRBV14 - CASSSGPRGTYEQYF TGTGCCAGCAGCTCCGGACCCCGAGGGACCTACGAGCAGTACTTC
- TRBJ2-7 TRBV29-1 - CSGRDGHSYEQYF TGCAGCGGTAGGGACGGCCACTCCTACGAGCAGTACTTC
- TRBJ2-7 TRBV12-3/TRBV12-4 - CASSQSTGPYEQYF TGTGCCAGCAGTCAATCCACAGGGCCCTACGAGCAGTACTTC
- TRBJ2-1 TRBV12-3/TRBV12-4 few CASSDLKGWAYNEQFF TGTGCCAGCAGTGATCTAAAGGGGTGGGCCTACAATGAGCAGTTCTTC
TRBD1 TRBJ2-4 TRBV4-1 - CASSPKGGTGKTERSIQYF TGCGCCAGCAGCCCCAAGGGGGGGACAGGGAAGACAGAGCGCAGCATTCAGTACTTC
TRBD2 TRBJ2-5 TRBV5-4 many CAVGGSYLQETQYF TGTGCAGTGGGGGGGTCATACCTCCAAGAGACCCAGTACTTC
TRBD1 TRBJ1-2 TRBV5-1 - CASSQTTGANYGYTF TGCGCCAGCAGCCAAACGACAGGGGCCAACTATGGCTACACCTTC
- TRBJ2-1 TRBV5-1 - CASSLDGSYNEQFF TGCGCCAGCAGCTTGGATGGCTCCTACAATGAGCAGTTCTTC
- TRBJ2-3 TRBV2 few CASSERTTDTQYF TGTGCCAGCAGTGAGCGGACGACAGATACGCAGTATTTT
- TRBJ1-6 TRBV12-3/TRBV12-4 - CASRAGSSYNSPLHF TGTGCCAGCAGGGCAGGGAGCTCCTATAATTCACCCCTCCACTTT
- TRBJ1-1 TRBV7-3 - CASSLGPPPNTEAFF TGTGCCAGCAGCCTAGGGCCGCCACCAAACACTGAAGCTTTCTTT
TRBD2 TRBJ2-7 TRBV5-6 few CASSLAGQEQYF TGTGCCAGCAGCTTAGCGGGGCAAGAGCAGTACTTC
- TRBJ2-5 TRBV12-3/TRBV12-4 many CASSSGRRETQYF TGTGCCAGCAGTTCCGGGCGACGGGAGACCCAGTACTTC
TRBD2 TRBJ2-3 TRBV19 - CASSFPFQGKLTSETDTQYF TGTGCCAGTAGTTTCCCTTTTCAGGGGAAGCTGACTAGCGAAACAGATACGCAGTATTTT
- TRBJ2-2 TRBV4-2 few CASSQENGPGELFF TGTGCCAGCAGCCAAGAGAATGGGCCCGGGGAGCTGTTTTTT
- TRBJ2-7 TRBV11-3 few CASHPGGLGSYEQYF TGTGCCAGCCATCCTGGGGGTCTGGGCTCCTACGAGCAGTACTTC
- TRBJ1-5 TRBV20-1 - CSARDLGPSNQPQHF TGCAGTGCTAGAGATCTCGGACCCAGCAATCAGCCCCAGCATTTT
TRBD2 TRBJ2-1 TRBV4-1 - CASSLSGFSNEQFF TGCGCCAGCAGCCTTAGCGGGTTTAGCAATGAGCAGTTCTTC
TRBD2 TRBJ2-3 TRBV9 few CASSVVLAGADTQYF TGTGCCAGCAGCGTAGTACTAGCGGGAGCCGATACGCAGTATTTT
- TRBJ1-5 TRBV2 few CASRGTFNQPQHF TGTGCCAGCAGAGGGACCTTCAATCAGCCCCAGCATTTT
- TRBJ1-6 TRBV3-1 few CASSQGFGGYNSPLHF TGTGCCAGCAGCCAAGGTTTCGGGGGATATAATTCACCCCTCCACTTT
TRBD1 TRBJ1-2 TRBV29-1 few CSVAGGDGYTF TGCAGCGTTGCAGGGGGAGATGGCTACACCTTC
- TRBJ2-2 TRBV7-9 many CASSPTDSPFIELFF TGTGCCAGCAGCCCCACCGACAGCCCTTTTATAGAGCTGTTTTTT
TRBD2 TRBJ2-1 TRBV15 few CATSILSGRGDNEQFF TGTGCCACCAGCATTCTTAGCGGGAGAGGTGACAATGAGCAGTTCTTC
- TRBJ2-1 TRBV23-1 - CASSQSSVVEQFF TGCGCCAGCAGTCAAAGTTCGGTGGTTGAGCAGTTCTTC
- TRBJ2-1 TRBV10-3 - CAISGSDRSSYNEQFF TGTGCCATCAGTGGGAGCGACAGGAGCTCCTACAATGAGCAGTTCTTC
- TRBJ1-2 TRBV5-1 few CASSPGTANYGYTF TGCGCCAGCAGCCCCGGGACGGCTAACTATGGCTACACCTTC
- TRBJ1-2 TRBV3-1 - CASSQGGYGYTF TGTGCCAGCAGCCAAGGGGGCTATGGCTACACCTTC
- TRBJ2-5 TRBV7-2 - CASSLGGSGETQYF TGTGCCAGCAGCTTAGGTGGGAGTGGCGAGACCCAGTACTTC
- TRBJ2-4 TRBV3-1 few CASSQAGGGDIQYF TGTGCCAGCAGCCAAGCCGGAGGGGGGGACATTCAGTACTTC
- TRBJ2-7 TRBV27 - CASSLGSVYEQYF TGTGCCAGCAGTTTAGGATCGGTCTACGAGCAGTACTTC
TRBD1 TRBJ2-7 TRBV12-3/TRBV12-4 few CASRGGRGEQYF TGTGCCAGCAGAGGGGGCAGGGGCGAGCAGTACTTC
TRBD2 TRBJ2-2 TRBV27 few CATSIAGGRPGELFF TGTGCCACCAGCATAGCGGGGGGGCGTCCCGGGGAGCTGTTTTTT
- TRBJ2-7 TRBV20-1 - CSARVGSDSYEQYF TGCAGTGCTAGAGTTGGTAGCGACTCCTACGAGCAGTACTTC
TRBD2 TRBJ2-3 TRBV20-1 few CSARALRGVDDTQYF TGCAGTGCTAGAGCTCTGCGGGGGGTTGATGATACGCAGTATTTT